This T cell receptor (beta chain) was sequenced in a study of Ad26.COV2.S vaccination and SARS-CoV-2 variants. General study points: Breadth and depth estimates from TCRs may understate total T cell responses.

On this clone itself: Its antigen is unknown.

Measured with immunoSEQ multiplex PCR; TCRdb has only the in-frame clones, and not every one. The table records roughly 270,000 clones, about 90% of them present only once. Treatment defined: 19 received Ad26.COV2.S at low or high dose, single or two shots; about 5 received placebo; per-sample allocation not given. Sampling took place 63 days after the first vaccine or placebo injection. This sequence was found in a person aged 18-60 years who received the Ad26.COV2.S COVID-19 vaccine or a placebo. The input for sequencing was peripheral blood, taken in a trial of Ad26.COV2.S vaccine versus placebo.

DNA for the CDR3: TGCGCCAGCAGCCAAGGACCGGGACAGGGGACCTACGAGCAGTACTTC. It yields the protein CASSQGPGQGTYEQYF. J is TRBJ2-7 and V is TRBV4-1; the match to TRBD1 covers 10 bases. The junction had 5 bases not matched to a gene; V was cut back by 1 base and J by 2 bases. Germline assignment: CDR1 MGHRA and CDR2 YSYEKL. This CDR3 is 16 amino acids long.